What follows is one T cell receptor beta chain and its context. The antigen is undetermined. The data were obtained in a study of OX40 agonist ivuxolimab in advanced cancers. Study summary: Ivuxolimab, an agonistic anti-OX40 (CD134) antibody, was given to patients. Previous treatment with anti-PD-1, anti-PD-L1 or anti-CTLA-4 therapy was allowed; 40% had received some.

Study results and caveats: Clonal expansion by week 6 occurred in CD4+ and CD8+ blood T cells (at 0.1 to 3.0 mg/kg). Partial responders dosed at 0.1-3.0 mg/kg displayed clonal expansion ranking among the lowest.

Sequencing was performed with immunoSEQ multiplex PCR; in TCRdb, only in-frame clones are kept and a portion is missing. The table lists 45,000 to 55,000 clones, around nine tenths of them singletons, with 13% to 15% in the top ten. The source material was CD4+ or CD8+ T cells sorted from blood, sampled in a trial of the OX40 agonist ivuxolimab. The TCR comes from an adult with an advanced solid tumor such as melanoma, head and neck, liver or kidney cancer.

The CDR3, as DNA: TGTGCCAGCAGTCCTCAGGGTTTCAGTCAGCCCCAGCATTTT. This gives the protein CASSPQGFSQPQHF. The chain combines TRBV6-1 with TRBJ1-5, with D maybe TRBD1 (5 bases). Between the trimmed V and J ends, which lost 5 bases and 6 bases, there was a span of 14 bases. The CDR3 covers 14 residues. Germline CDR1 reads MNHNS; CDR2 reads SASEGT.